This T cell receptor beta chain was retrieved from a study of PD-1 blockade in classical Hodgkin lymphoma. Using immunoSEQ multiplex PCR, the repertoire was profiled, and TCRdb retains in-frame clones only, with some absent. The table records approximately 28,000 clones, roughly 80% of them present only once. This clone has more than one count but fewer than ten. Its antigen is currently unknown. Specified time point: cycle 4 day 1 (C4D1), after five to seven weeks of nivolumab. There was relapse after autologous stem cell transplantation in every patient, and there was variation in brentuximab vedotin exposure. Purification of CD4+ T cells from thawed PBMCs was performed via magnetic negative selection. Whole-study results and caveats: Patients who responded completely had about the same baseline diversity as newly diagnosed patients. Among the patients, those starting nivolumab under 1 year after ASCT were excluded. Relapsed/refractory patients reportedly had the lowest baseline TCR diversity, below newly diagnosed patients, who were below healthy donors.

The clonotype was recovered from a human donor with classical Hodgkin lymphoma. Sequencing was performed on CD4+ T cells from blood, taken before the fourth cycle of nivolumab.

Here the CDR3 DNA reads TGTGCCAGCAGGGGATCCGTTGACAGATATGGCTACACCTTC. Protein sequence: CASRGSVDRYGYTF. The chain is built from TRBV9 and TRBJ1-2; the D gene is possibly TRBD1 (5 bases). Trimming removed 5 bases at V and 5 bases at J, with 16 bases between. The CDR3 extends over 14 amino acids. CDR1 is SGDLS and CDR2 is YYNGEE in the germline V gene.